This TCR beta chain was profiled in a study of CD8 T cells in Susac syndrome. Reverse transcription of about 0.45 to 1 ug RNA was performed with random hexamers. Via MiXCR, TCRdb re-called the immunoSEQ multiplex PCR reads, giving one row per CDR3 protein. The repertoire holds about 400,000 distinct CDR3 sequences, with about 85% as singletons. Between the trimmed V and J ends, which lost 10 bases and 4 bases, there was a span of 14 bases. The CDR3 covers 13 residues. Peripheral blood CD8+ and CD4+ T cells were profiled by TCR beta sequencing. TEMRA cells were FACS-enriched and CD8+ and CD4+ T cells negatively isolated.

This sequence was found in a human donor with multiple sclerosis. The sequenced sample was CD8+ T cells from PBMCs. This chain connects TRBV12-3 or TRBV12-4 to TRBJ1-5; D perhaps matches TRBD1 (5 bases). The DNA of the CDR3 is TGTGCCATCGGGGCAGGGCCTAATCAGCCCCAGCATTTT. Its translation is CAIGAGPNQPQHF.